The present TCR beta chain was sequenced within a study of neurological immune-mediated disorders. Libraries used 2 million unsorted PBMCs kept frozen in RNAlater. A single record per CDR3 protein comes from TCRdb applying MiXCR to the 5' RACE reads. Among under 70,000 distinct CDR3 sequences listed, under 4.5% were seen once. Points from the study as a whole: While HTLV-1-associated myelopathy showed the greatest TCR clonal expansion, multiple sclerosis showed the least, falling below healthy controls.

Ten or more counts support this clonotype. Antigen specificity is unknown. This sequence was found in a woman in her 30s with multiple sclerosis. The sequencing sample was made of PBMCs.

The CDR3 spells CASRGGTDTQYF. Here the CDR3 DNA reads TGTGCCAGCCGGGGGGGCACAGATACGCAGTATTTT. V usage is TRBV10-3 and J usage is TRBJ2-3, with 7 bases that match TRBD2. The germline gives CDR1 ENHRY, CDR2 SYGVKD. The V and J ends lost 10 bases and 1 base, in that order; junction bases with no gene match: 2. CDR3 length: 12 residues.